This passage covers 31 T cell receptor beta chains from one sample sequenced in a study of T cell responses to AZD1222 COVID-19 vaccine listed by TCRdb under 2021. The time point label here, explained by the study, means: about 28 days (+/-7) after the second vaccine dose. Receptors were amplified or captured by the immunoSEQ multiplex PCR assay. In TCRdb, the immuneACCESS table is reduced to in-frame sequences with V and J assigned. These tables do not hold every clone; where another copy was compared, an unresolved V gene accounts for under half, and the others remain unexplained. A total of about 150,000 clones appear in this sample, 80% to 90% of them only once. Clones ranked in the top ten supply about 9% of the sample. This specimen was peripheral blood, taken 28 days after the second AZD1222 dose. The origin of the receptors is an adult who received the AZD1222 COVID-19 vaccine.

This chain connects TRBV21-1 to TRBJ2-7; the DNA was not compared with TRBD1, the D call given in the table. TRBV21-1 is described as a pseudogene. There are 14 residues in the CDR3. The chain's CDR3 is CASTQQGKYYEQYF. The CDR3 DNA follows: TGTGCCAGCACCCAACAGGGGAAGTACTACGAGCAGTACTTC.

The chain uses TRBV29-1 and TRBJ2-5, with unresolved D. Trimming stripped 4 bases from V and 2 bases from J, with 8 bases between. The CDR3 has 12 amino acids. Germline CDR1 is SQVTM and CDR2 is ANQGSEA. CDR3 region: CSVGPTQETQYF. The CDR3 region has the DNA TGCAGCGTTGGACCGACTCAAGAGACCCAGTACTTC.

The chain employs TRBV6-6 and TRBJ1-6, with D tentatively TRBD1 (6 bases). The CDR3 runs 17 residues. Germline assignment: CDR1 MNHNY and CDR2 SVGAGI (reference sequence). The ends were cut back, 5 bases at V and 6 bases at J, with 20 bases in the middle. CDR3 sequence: CASSLDRPGVVNSPLHF. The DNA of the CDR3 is TGTGCCAGCAGTCTCGATAGGCCAGGGGTCGTTAATTCACCCCTCCACTTT.

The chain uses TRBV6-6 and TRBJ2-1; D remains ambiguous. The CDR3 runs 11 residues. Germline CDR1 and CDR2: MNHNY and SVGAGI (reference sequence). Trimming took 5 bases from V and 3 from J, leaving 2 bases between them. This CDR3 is CASSVYNEQFF. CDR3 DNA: TGTGCCAGCAGTGTCTACAATGAGCAGTTCTTC.

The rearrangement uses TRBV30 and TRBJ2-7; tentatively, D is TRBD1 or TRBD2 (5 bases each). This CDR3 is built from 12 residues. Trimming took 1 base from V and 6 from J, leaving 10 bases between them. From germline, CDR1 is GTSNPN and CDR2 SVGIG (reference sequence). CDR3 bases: TGTGCCTGGAGTGCCCGTGGGGGCGAGCAGTACTTC. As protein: CAWSARGGEQYF.

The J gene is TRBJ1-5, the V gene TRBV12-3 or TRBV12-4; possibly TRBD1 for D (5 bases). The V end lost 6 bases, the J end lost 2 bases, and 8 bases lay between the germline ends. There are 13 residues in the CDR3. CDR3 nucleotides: TGTGCCAGCAGCAAAGGGGGCAATCAGCCCCAGCATTTT. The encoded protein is CASSKGGNQPQHF.

CDR3 in DNA: TGCGCCAGCAGTCCACAGGGACTAGCGGCCTACAATGAGCAGTTCTTC. Translating gives CASSPQGLAAYNEQFF. The gene calls are TRBV5-1 and TRBJ2-1; 11 bases are a match to TRBD2. The CDR3 is 16 amino acids. V shed 5 bases, J shed 2 bases, and the junction held 6 bases outside the gene matches. The germline CDR1 and CDR2 sequences are SGHRS and YFSETQ.

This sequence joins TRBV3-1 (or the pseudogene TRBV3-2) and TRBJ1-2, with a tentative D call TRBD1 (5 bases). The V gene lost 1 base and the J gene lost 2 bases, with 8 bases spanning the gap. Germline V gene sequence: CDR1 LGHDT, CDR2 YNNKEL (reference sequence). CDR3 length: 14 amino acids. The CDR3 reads CASSQADSNYGYTF. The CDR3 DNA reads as TGTGCCAGCAGCCAAGCCGACAGCAACTATGGCTACACCTTC.

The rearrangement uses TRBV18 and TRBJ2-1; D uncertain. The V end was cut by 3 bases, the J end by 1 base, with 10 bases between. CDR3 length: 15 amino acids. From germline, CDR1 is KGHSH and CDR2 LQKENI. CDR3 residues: CASSPMSGSYNEQFF. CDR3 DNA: TGTGCCAGCTCACCTATGAGTGGTTCCTACAATGAGCAGTTCTTC.

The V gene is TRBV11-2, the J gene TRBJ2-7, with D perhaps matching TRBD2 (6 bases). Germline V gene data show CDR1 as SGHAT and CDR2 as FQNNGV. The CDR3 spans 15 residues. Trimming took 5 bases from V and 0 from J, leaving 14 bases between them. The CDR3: CASSRSPSVSYEQYF. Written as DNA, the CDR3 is TGTGCCAGCAGCCGATCCCCTAGCGTCTCCTACGAGCAGTACTTC.

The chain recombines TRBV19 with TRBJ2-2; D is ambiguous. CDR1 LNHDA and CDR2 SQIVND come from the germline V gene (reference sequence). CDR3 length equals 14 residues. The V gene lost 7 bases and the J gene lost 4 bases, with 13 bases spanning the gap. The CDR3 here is CASNFGRVTGELFF. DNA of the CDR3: TGTGCCAGTAATTTTGGCAGAGTCACCGGGGAGCTGTTTTTT. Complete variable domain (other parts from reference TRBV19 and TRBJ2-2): DGGITQSPKYLFRKEGQNVTLSCEQNLNHDAMYWYRQDPGQGLRLIYYSQIVNDFQKGDIAEGYSVSREKKESFPLTVTSAQKNPTAFYLCASNFGRVTGELFFGEGSRLTVL.

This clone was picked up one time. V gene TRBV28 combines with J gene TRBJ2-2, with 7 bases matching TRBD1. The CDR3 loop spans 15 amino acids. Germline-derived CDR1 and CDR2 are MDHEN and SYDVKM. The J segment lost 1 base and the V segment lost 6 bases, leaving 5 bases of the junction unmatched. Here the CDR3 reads CASRRGQGNTGELFF. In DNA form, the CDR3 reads TGTGCCAGCAGGAGGGGGCAGGGGAACACCGGGGAGCTGTTTTTT.

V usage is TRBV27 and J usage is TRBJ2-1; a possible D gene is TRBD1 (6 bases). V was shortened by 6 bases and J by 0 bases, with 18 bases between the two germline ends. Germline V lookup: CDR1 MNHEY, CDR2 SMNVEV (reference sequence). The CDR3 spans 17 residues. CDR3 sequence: CASSRGRLQGSYNEQFF. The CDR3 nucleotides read TGTGCCAGCAGCAGAGGACGATTACAGGGCTCCTACAATGAGCAGTTCTTC.

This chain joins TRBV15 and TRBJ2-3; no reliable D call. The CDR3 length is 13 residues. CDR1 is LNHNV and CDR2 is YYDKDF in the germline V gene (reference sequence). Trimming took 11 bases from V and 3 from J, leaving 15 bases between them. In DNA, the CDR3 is TGTGCCTCCACATGGGGAATAACAGATACGCAGTATTTT. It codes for CASTWGITDTQYF.

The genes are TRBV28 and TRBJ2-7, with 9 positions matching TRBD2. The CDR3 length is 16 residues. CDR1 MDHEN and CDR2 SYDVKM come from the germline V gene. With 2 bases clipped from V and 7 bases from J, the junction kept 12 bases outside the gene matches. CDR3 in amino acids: CASSLAWASGTREQYF. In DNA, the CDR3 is TGTGCCAGCAGTTTAGCGTGGGCTAGCGGGACTCGTGAGCAGTACTTC.

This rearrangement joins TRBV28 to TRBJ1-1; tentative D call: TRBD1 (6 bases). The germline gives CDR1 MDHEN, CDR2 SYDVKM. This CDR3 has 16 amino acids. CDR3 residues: CASPIGRGIRDTEAFF. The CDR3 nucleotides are TGTGCTTCACCTATTGGGAGGGGGATTAGGGACACTGAAGCTTTCTTT.

CDR3 nucleotide sequence: TGTGCCAGCTCACCAGGAACAGCAACTGGGGGGACTGAAGCTTTCTTT. The encoded protein is CASSPGTATGGTEAFF. The genes are TRBV18 and TRBJ1-1, with D possibly being TRBD1 (5 bases). The CDR3 has 16 amino acids. Germline values: CDR1 KGHSH, CDR2 LQKENI. The ends were cut back, 2 bases at V and 5 bases at J, with 18 bases in the middle.

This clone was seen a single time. CDR3 DNA: TGTGCCAGTAGTATGACTAGCGGGACGGGTAATGAGCAGTTCTTC. Encoded protein: CASSMTSGTGNEQFF. This chain uses TRBV19 with TRBJ2-1, with TRBD2 matching 11 bases. This CDR3 spans 15 amino acids. Germline V gene lookup returns CDR1 LNHDA and CDR2 SQIVND (reference sequence). J gave up 7 bases and V 3 bases, and 5 bases lay outside the gene matches.

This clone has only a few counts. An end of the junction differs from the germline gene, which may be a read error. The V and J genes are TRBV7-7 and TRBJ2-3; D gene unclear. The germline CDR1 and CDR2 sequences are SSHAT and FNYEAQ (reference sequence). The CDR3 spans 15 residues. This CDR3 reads CASSRVGSGTDTQYF. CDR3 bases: TGTGCTAGCAGCCGGGTAGGGTCAGGCACAGATACGCAGTATTTT.

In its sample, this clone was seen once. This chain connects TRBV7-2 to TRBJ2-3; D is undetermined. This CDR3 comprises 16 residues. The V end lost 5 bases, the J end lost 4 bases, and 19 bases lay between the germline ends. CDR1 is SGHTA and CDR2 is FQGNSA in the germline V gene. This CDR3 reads CASSPGGSRIADTQYF. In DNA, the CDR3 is TGTGCCAGCAGCCCCGGTGGTAGCAGAATCGCAGATACGCAGTATTTT.

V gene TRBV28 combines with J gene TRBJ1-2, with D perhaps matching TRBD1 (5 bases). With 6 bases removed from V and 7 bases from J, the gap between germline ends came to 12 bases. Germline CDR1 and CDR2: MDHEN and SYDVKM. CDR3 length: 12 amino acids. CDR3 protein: CASRTMGVGYTF. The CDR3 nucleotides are TGTGCCAGCAGGACAATGGGGGTTGGCTACACCTTC.

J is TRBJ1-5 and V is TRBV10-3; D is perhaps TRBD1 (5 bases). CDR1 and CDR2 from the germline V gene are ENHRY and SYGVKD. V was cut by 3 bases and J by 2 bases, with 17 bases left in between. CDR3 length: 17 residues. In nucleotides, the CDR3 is TGTGCCATCAGTGACCCGGGACGGTCGTCCGGCAATCAGCCCCAGCATTTT. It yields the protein CAISDPGRSSGNQPQHF.

The CDR3 nucleotides are TGTGCCAGCAGGACAGGGGGATCTGAAGCTTTCTTT. Residues: CASRTGGSEAFF. The V call is TRBV5-6, the J call TRBJ1-1, with 9 nucleotides matching TRBD1. V shed 5 bases, J shed 6 bases, and the junction held 2 bases outside the gene matches. The CDR3 spans 12 residues. In germline, CDR1 is SGHDT, CDR2 YYEEEE.

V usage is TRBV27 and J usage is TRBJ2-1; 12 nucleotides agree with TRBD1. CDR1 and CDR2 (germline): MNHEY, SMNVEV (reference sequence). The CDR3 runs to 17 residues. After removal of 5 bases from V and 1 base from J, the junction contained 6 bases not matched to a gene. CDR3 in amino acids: CASSGTGGDSSYNEQFF. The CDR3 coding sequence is TGTGCCAGCAGTGGGACAGGGGGCGATAGTTCCTACAATGAGCAGTTCTTC.

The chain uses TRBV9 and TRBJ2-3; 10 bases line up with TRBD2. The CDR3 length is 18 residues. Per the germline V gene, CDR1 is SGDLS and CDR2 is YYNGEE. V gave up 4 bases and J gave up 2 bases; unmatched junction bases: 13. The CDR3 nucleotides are TGTGCCAGCAGCCCCAGGCGTCTAGCGGGAGTCTCCACAGATACGCAGTATTTT. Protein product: CASSPRRLAGVSTDTQYF.

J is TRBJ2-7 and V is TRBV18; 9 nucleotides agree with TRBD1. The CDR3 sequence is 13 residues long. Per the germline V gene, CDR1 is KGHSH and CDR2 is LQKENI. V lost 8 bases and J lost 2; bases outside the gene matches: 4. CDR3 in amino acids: CASRTGDTYEQYF. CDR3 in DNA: TGTGCCAGCCGGACAGGGGACACCTACGAGCAGTACTTC. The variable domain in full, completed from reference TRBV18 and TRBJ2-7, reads NAGVMQNPRHLVRRRGQEARLRCSPMKGHSHVYWYRQLPEEGLKFMVYLQKENIIDESGMPKERFSAEFPKEGPSILRIQQVVRGDSAAYFCASRTGDTYEQYFGPGTRLTVT.

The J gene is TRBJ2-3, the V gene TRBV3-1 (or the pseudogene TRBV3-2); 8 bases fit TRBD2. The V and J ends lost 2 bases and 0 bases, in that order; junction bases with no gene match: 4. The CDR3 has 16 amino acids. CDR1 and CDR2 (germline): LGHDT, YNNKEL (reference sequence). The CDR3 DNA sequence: TGTGCCAGCAGCCAAACTGCGGGAGGAAGCACAGATACGCAGTATTTT. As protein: CASSQTAGGSTDTQYF.

In DNA, the CDR3 is TGTGCCAGCAGCGTAACCCCGGGTGGGACAGATACGCAGTATTTT. Translating gives CASSVTPGGTDTQYF. The gene calls are TRBV9 and TRBJ2-3; no clear D. This CDR3 is built from 15 residues. Trimming removed 1 base at V and 3 bases at J, with 12 bases between. Looked up from germline, CDR1 is SGDLS and CDR2 is YYNGEE.

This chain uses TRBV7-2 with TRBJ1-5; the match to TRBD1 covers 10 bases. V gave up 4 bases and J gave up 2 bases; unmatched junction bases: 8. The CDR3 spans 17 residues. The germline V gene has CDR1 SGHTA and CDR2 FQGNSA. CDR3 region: CASSSPTGTGGNQPQHF. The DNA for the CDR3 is TGTGCCAGCAGCTCCCCAACCGGGACAGGGGGCAATCAGCCCCAGCATTTT.

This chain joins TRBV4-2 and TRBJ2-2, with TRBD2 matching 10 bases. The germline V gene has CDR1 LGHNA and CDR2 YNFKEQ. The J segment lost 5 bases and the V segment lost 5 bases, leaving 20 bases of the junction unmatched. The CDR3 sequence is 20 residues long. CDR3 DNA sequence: TGTGCCAGCAGCTTTCCCCAGGGGAAGCTAGCGGGAGCAGATACCGGGGAGCTGTTTTTT. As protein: CASSFPQGKLAGADTGELFF.

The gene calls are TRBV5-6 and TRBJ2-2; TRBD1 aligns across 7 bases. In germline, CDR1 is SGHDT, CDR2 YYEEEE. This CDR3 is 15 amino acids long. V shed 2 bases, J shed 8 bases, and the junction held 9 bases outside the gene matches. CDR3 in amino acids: CASSLYDRESGELFF. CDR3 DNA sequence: TGTGCCAGCAGCTTATACGACAGGGAGTCTGGGGAGCTGTTTTTT.